The next 18 T cell receptor beta chains were all read from a single sample in a study of neoadjuvant anti-PD-1 for oral cavity cancer. The repertoire was sequenced with immunoSEQ multiplex PCR; TCRdb's copy has only in-frame clones and lacks some. The sample carries approximately 74,000 clones, about four fifths recorded once. The source material was PBMCs, sampled before nivolumab (anti-PD-1) treatment. The origin of the receptors is a person between 35 and 79 years old with oral cavity squamous cell carcinoma.

The chain has TRBV15 and TRBJ2-7, with 10 bases lining up with TRBD2. Germline V gene data show CDR1 as LNHNV and CDR2 as YYDKDF (reference sequence). J gave up 9 bases and V 0 bases, and 11 bases lay outside the gene matches. The CDR3 has 16 amino acids. Here the CDR3 DNA reads TGTGCCACCAGCAGAGAGTCGTCTAGCGGGAGAGGGGCGCAGTACTTC. It yields the protein CATSRESSSGRGAQYF.

The chain joins TRBV10-2 to TRBJ2-1, with TRBD1 matching 8 bases. Germline-derived CDR1 and CDR2 are WSHSY and SAAADI. Trimming cost V 6 bases and J 8 bases; bases outside gene matches: 6. The CDR3 spans 13 residues. CDR3: CASRWQGAYEQFF. CDR3 DNA: TGCGCCAGCAGGTGGCAGGGGGCTTATGAGCAGTTCTTC.

J is TRBJ2-5 and V is TRBV30; D is uncertain. Germline assignment: CDR1 GTSNPN and CDR2 SVGIG (reference sequence). The CDR3 has 12 amino acids. V lost 2 bases and J lost 1, with 5 bases in between. The CDR3 is CAWSSSQETQYF. The DNA for the CDR3 is TGTGCCTGGAGTAGCAGCCAAGAGACCCAGTACTTC.

The chain recombines TRBV28 with TRBJ2-5, with 11 bases fitting TRBD2. J was trimmed by 5 bases and V by 5 bases; bases with no gene match: 10. The CDR3 is made up of 16 amino acids. Per germline, CDR1 MDHEN and CDR2 SYDVKM. CDR3: CASSLASGRLGETQYF. In nucleotides, the CDR3 is TGTGCCAGCAGTCTGGCTAGCGGGAGGCTAGGGGAGACCCAGTACTTC.

The CDR3 loop reads CASKIGRGEKLFF. For the CDR3, the DNA is TGTGCCAGCAAGATCGGGCGCGGAGAAAAACTGTTTTTT. The rearrangement links TRBV6-5 to TRBJ1-4; no clear D gene. This CDR3 is built from 13 residues. Germline V gene lookup returns CDR1 MNHEY and CDR2 SVGAGI. The germline V and J ends were trimmed by 7 bases and 8 bases, with 14 bases remaining between them.

The chain links TRBV5-1 to TRBJ2-7, with 9 bases fitting TRBD1. The CDR3 extends over 16 amino acids. Germline-derived CDR1 and CDR2 are SGHRS and YFSETQ. The trim removed 5 bases at V and 7 bases at J, leaving 16 bases unmatched. The DNA of the CDR3 is TGCGCCAGCAGTTTGTCCGGGACAGGGACGTTCTGGGAGCAGTACTTC. Its protein is CASSLSGTGTFWEQYF. Full variable domain (outside the CDR3, taken from reference TRBV5-1 and TRBJ2-7): KAGVTQTPRYLIKTRGQQVTLSCSPISGHRSVSWYQQTPGQGLQFLFEYFSETQRNKGNFPGRFSGRQFSNSRSEMNVSTLELGDSALYLCASSLSGTGTFWEQYFGPGTRLTVT.

In nucleotides, the CDR3 is TGTGCCAGCAGCCAAGCGCAGGGCGCCTACGAGCAGTACTTC. Its translation is CASSQAQGAYEQYF. The genes are TRBV14 and TRBJ2-7, with TRBD1 as a possible D gene (5 bases). Germline V gives CDR1 SGHDN, CDR2 FVKESK. The CDR3 is 14 residues long. V lost 1 base to trimming and J lost 2 bases, with 9 bases between them.

The rearrangement links TRBV2 to TRBJ2-3, with TRBD2 as a possible D gene (5 bases). Trimming took 3 bases from V and 5 from J, leaving 15 bases between them. Germline V gives CDR1 SNHLY, CDR2 FYNNEI. The CDR3 is 15 amino acids. As DNA, the CDR3 is TGTGCCAGCAGTGATACGACACTAGGTATAGATACGCAGTATTTT. Its translation is CASSDTTLGIDTQYF.

V gene TRBV6-4 combines with J gene TRBJ2-1; no clear D gene. Germline CDR1 MRHNA, CDR2 SNTAGT. Trimming removed 10 bases at V and 0 bases at J, with 7 bases between. The CDR3 has 12 residues. The CDR3: CAILSSYNEQFF. The CDR3 region has the DNA TGTGCCATCCTTAGCTCCTACAATGAGCAGTTCTTC.

The rearrangement uses TRBV5-1 and TRBJ2-3; no firm D call. The germline CDR1 and CDR2 sequences are SGHRS and YFSETQ. The CDR3 contains 13 residues. V lost 5 bases, J lost 2 bases, and 9 bases lay in between. The CDR3 coding sequence is TGCGCCAGCAGTGACCGACCCACAGATACGCAGTATTTT. Amino acids: CASSDRPTDTQYF.

This chain links TRBV1 with TRBJ2-5; TRBD1 reflects the table's D call only, with no check against the DNA. TRBV1 is described as a pseudogene. There are 15 residues in the CDR3. Here the CDR3 reads CTSSQDRGQKETQYF. CDR3 DNA sequence: TGCACCAGCAGCCAGGACCGGGGACAGAAAGAGACCCAGTACTTC.

Comment on this clone: Other nucleotide sequences from this sample produce the same CDR3. The V and J genes are TRBV25-1 and TRBJ1-2, with D maybe TRBD1 (5 bases). Germline lookup yields CDR1 MGHDK and CDR2 SYGVNS. The CDR3 length is 14 residues. The V gene lost 3 bases and the J gene lost 4 bases, with 12 bases spanning the gap. Here the CDR3 DNA reads TGTGCCAGCAGTGAGGGGGACGAGGGCTATGGCTACACCTTC. This gives the protein CASSEGDEGYGYTF.

J is TRBJ2-5 and V is TRBV25-1, with a tentative D call TRBD2 (5 bases). The V end was cut by 1 base, the J end by 1 base, with 13 bases between. Germline CDR1 reads MGHDK; CDR2 reads SYGVNS. The CDR3 has 16 amino acids. The CDR3: CASSESLRTFQETQYF. CDR3 sequence (DNA): TGTGCCAGCAGTGAATCCCTACGGACTTTCCAAGAGACCCAGTACTTC.

This clone turned up a few times. The chain's CDR3 is CASSERSGAGNTIYF. The DNA for the CDR3 is TGTGCCAGCAGTGAACGGTCAGGGGCCGGAAACACCATATATTTT. The chain links TRBV6-1 to TRBJ1-3, with a tentative D call TRBD1 (6 bases). There are 15 residues in the CDR3. Germline CDR1 MNHNS, CDR2 SASEGT. Between the trimmed V and J ends, which lost 2 bases and 4 bases, there was a span of 12 bases.

In its sample, this clone was seen a few times. V is TRBV6-5 and J is TRBJ1-5; no clear D gene. V shed 6 bases and J shed 0 bases, with 6 bases lying between them. The CDR3 spans 13 residues. Germline V gene data show CDR1 as MNHEY and CDR2 as SVGAGI. CDR3 amino acids: CASSAYSNQPQHF. In DNA form, the CDR3 reads TGTGCCAGCAGCGCTTATAGCAATCAGCCCCAGCATTTT.

This clone was counted once. This sequence joins TRBV5-1 and TRBJ1-1; no clear D gene. The germline CDR1 and CDR2 sequences are SGHRS and YFSETQ. V lost 9 bases and J 0 bases, leaving 21 bases between the germline ends. The CDR3 sequence is 16 residues long. The CDR3 DNA is TGCGCCACTAAACCGAGCGACGGCTCCTTGAACACTGAAGCTTTCTTT. It is translated as CATKPSDGSLNTEAFF.

This chain uses TRBV2 with TRBJ2-1, with TRBD2 identical over 7 bases. Germline V gene sequence: CDR1 SNHLY, CDR2 FYNNEI. After removal of 7 bases from V and 0 bases from J, the junction contained 6 bases not matched to a gene. The CDR3 consists of 15 residues. The CDR3: CASTGEGSSYNEQFF. For the CDR3, the DNA is TGTGCCAGCACCGGGGAGGGATCCTCCTACAATGAGCAGTTCTTC.

CDR3 in DNA: TGTGCCAGCAGCCCCAGGGTCGGCAGTGAAGCTTTCTTT. This codes for CASSPRVGSEAFF. The genes are TRBV27 and TRBJ1-1, with TRBD1 as a possible D gene (5 bases). CDR1 and CDR2 from the germline V gene are MNHEY and SMNVEV (reference sequence). The CDR3 is 13 amino acids. Trimming removed 6 bases at V and 7 bases at J, with 15 bases between.